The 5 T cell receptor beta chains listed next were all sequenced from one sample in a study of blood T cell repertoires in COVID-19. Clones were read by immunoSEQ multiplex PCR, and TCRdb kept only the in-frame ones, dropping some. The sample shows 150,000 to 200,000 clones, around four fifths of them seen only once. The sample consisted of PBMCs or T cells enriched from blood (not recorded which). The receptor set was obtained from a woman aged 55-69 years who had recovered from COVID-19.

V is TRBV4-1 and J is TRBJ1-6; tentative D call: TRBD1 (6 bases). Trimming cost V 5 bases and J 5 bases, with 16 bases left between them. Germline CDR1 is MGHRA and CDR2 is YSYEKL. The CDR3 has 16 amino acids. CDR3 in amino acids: CASSERGTGNNSPLHF. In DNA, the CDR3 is TGCGCCAGCAGCGAAAGGGGGACGGGAAATAATTCACCCCTCCACTTT.

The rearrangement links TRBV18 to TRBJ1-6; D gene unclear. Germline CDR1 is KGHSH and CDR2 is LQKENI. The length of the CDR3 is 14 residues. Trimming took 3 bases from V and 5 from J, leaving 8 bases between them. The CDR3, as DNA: TGTGCCAGCTCACCCACAGAGAATAATTCACCCCTCCACTTT. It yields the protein CASSPTENNSPLHF. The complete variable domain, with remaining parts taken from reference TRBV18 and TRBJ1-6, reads NAGVMQNPRHLVRRRGQEARLRCSPMKGHSHVYWYRQLPEEGLKFMVYLQKENIIDESGMPKERFSAEFPKEGPSILRIQQVVRGDSAAYFCASSPTENNSPLHFGNGTRLTVT.

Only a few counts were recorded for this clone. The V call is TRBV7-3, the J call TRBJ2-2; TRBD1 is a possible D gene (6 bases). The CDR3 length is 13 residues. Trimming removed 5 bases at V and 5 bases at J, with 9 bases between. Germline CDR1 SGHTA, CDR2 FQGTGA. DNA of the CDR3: TGTGCCAGCAGCCTAGACAGGACCGGGGAGCTGTTTTTT. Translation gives CASSLDRTGELFF.

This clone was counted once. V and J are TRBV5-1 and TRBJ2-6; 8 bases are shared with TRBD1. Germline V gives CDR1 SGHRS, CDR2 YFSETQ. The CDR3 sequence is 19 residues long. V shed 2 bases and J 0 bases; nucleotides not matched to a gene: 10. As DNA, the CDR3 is TGCGCCAGCAGCTTACTACCGGGACAGGCTATCTCTGGGGCCAACGTCCTGACTTTC. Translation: CASSLLPGQAISGANVLTF.

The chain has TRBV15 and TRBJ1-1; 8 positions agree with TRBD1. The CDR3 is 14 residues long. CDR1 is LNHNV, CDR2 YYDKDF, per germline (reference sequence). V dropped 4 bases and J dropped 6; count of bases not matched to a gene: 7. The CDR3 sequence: CATSKPQGASEAFF. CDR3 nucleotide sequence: TGTGCCACCAGCAAACCCCAGGGGGCCTCTGAAGCTTTCTTT.